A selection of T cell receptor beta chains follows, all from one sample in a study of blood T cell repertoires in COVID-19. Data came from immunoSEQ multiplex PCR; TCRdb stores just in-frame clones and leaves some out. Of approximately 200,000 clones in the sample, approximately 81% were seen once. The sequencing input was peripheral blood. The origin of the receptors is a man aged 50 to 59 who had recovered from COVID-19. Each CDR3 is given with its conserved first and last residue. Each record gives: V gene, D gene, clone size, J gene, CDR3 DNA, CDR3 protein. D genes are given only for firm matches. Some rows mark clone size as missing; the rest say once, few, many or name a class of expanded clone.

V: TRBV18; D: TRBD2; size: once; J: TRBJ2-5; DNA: TGTGCCAGCTCACTTTCTAGCGGGTCAATGTGGAACTTC; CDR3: CASSLSSGSMWNF
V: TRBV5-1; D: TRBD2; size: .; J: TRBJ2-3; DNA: TGCGCCAGCAGCTTTCCGGGACTAGCGGGAGAGGGCACAGATACGCAGTATTTT; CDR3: CASSFPGLAGEGTDTQYF
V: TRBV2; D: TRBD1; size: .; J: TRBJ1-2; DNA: TGTGCCACCCTCGGGGGGTCAGGGGGCAGTGGCTACACCTTC; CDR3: CATLGGSGGSGYTF
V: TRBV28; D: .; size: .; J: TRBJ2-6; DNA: TGTGCCAGCAGTTTGGCAGGGCCTTCTGGGGCCAACGTCCTGACTTTC; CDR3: CASSLAGPSGANVLTF
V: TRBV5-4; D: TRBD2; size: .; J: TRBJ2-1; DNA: TGTGCCAGTAAACGGGAGGGCTTGGCCAATGAGCAGTTCTTC; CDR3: CASKREGLANEQFF
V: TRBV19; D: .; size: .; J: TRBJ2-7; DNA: TGTGCCAGTAGTATATCGGTCGGGACTTCCCCCTACGAGCAGTACTTC; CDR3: CASSISVGTSPYEQYF
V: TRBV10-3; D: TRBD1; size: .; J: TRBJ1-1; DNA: TGTGCCATCAGAGCCGGGACAGGGAAAGGAAGCTTT; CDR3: CAIRAGTGKGSF
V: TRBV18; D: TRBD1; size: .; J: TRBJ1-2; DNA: TGTGCCAGCTCACCTACCGGGACAGGGGCGAGGGGCTATGGCTACACCTTC; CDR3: CASSPTGTGARGYGYTF
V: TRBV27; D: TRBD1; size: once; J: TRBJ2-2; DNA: TGTGCCAGCAGCGAACCGGGACAGGGGGTCACCGGGGAGCTGTTTTTT; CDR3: CASSEPGQGVTGELFF
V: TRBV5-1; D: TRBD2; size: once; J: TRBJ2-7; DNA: TGCGCCAGCAGCTTGGTGGCTAGCGGGCCGTACGAGCAGTACTTC; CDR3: CASSLVASGPYEQYF
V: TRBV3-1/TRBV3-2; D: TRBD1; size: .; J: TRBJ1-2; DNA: TGTGCCAGCAGCCAACCGGGACAGGGACGGAACTATGGCTACACCTTC; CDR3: CASSQPGQGRNYGYTF
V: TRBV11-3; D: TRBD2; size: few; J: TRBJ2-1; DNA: TGTGCCAGCAGCTTTTCGGGAGGGGTGAATGAGCAGTTCTTC; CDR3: CASSFSGGVNEQFF
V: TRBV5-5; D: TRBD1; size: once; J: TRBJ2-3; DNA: TGTGCCAGCAGCCGGGACAGTTCCACAGATACGCAGTATTTT; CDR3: CASSRDSSTDTQYF
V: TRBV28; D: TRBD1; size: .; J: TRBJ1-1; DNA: TGTGCCGGAACTTACAGGGGAGAAGCTTTCTTT; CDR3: CAGTYRGEAFF
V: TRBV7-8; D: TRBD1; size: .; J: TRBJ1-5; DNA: TGTGCCAGCAGCACGCAGCAGGGGGCGCGGCAGCCCCAGCATTTT; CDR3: CASSTQQGARQPQHF
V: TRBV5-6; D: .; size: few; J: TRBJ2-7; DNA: TGTGCCAGCAGTCGAGGACCCATAGGGGACGAGCAGTACTTC; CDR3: CASSRGPIGDEQYF
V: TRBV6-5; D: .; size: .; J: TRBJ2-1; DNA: TGTGCCAGCAGTCCAATGAGGGGGCGCGGGGCTGAGCAGTTCTTC; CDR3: CASSPMRGRGAEQFF
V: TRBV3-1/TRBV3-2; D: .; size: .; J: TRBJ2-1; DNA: TGTGCCAGCAGCGGCGGACGGGAATACAATGAGCAGTTCTTC; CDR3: CASSGGREYNEQFF
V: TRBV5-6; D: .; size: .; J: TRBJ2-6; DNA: TGTGCCAGCAGCCTGCGCCGCTCTGGGGCCAACGTCCTGACTTTC; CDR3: CASSLRRSGANVLTF
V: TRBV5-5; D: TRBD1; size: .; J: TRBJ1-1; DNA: TGTGCCAGCAGCTTAGGGACAGGGAACACTGAAGCTTTCTTT; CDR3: CASSLGTGNTEAFF
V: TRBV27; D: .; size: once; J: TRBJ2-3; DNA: TGTGCCAGCGTCAGCGGCGCAGATACGCAGTATTTT; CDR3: CASVSGADTQYF
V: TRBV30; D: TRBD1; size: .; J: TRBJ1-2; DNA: TGTGCCTGGAGTGGGATACAGGGGCGCTACACCTTC; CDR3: CAWSGIQGRYTF
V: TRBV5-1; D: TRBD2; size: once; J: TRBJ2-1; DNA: TGCGCCAGCAGCTTCCGACTAGCGGGAGGGTCGGACAATGAGCAGTTCTTC; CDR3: CASSFRLAGGSDNEQFF
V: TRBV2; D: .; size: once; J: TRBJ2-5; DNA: TGTGCCAGCAGTGAAGTTAGCGGAGGTCTCCAAGAGACCCAGTACTTC; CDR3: CASSEVSGGLQETQYF
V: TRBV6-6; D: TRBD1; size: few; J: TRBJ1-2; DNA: TGTGCCAGCAGTCCCACAGGGGGCGCAAACTATGGCTACACCTTC; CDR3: CASSPTGGANYGYTF
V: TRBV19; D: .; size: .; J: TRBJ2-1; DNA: TGTGCCAGTAGTACAGATCGGGAGTTTAACAATGAGCAGTTCTTC; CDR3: CASSTDREFNNEQFF
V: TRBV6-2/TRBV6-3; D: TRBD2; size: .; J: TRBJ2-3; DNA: TGTGCCAGCAGTTACTTAGCGGGAGATCTGGATACGCAGTATTTT; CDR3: CASSYLAGDLDTQYF
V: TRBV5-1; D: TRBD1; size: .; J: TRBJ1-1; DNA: TGCGCCAGCAGCCCTGGGACAGGGAACACTGAAGCTTTCTTT; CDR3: CASSPGTGNTEAFF
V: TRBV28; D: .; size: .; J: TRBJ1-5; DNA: TGTGCCAGCACCCCAGGGGTCTGGGGCAATCAGCCCCAGCATTTT; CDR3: CASTPGVWGNQPQHF
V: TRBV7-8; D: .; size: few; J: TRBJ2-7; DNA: TGTGCCAGCAGCTTAGGGGCAGGGGCCAGATCCTACGAGCAGTACTTC; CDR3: CASSLGAGARSYEQYF
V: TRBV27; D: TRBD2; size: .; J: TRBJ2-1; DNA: TGTGCCAGCTTGGGACTAGCGCCGAACGTAGGCACAAGTGAGCAGTTCTTC; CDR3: CASLGLAPNVGTSEQFF
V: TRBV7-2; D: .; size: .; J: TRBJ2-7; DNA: TGTGCCAGCAGCTTAGCGGGGGCCGGCGAGCAGTACTTC; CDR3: CASSLAGAGEQYF
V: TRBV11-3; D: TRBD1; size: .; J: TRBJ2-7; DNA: TGTGCCAGCAGCCGGACAGGGCCCTCGGAGCAGTACTTC; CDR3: CASSRTGPSEQYF
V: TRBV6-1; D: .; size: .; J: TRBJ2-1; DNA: TGTGCCAGCAGTGAGGGTTTCGGGAGTTACAATGAGCAGTTCTTC; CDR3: CASSEGFGSYNEQFF
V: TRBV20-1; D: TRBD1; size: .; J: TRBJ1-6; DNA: TGCAGTGCTAGTAATAAGGGACAGGGGACCTTTACCCTCCACTTT; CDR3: CSASNKGQGTFTLHF
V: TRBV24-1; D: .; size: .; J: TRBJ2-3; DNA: TGTGCCACCAGTGATTTCGGGAGAGGAACAGATACGCAGTATTTT; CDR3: CATSDFGRGTDTQYF
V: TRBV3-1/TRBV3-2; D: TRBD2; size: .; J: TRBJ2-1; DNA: TGTGCCAGCAGCCAAGAGGGGACTAGCGGGAGGGCGAATGAGCAGTTCTTC; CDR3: CASSQEGTSGRANEQFF
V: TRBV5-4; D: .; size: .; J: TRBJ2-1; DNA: TGTGCCAGCCAACAGGGCGATGAGCAGTTCTTC; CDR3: CASQQGDEQFF
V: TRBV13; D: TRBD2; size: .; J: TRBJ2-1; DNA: TGTGCCAGCAGCTTACAAGCGGGAGCAGGATATGAGCAGTTCTTC; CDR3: CASSLQAGAGYEQFF
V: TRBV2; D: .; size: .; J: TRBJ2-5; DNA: TGTGCCAGCAGTGCGCAACCCACATCGTACTTC; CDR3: CASSAQPTSYF
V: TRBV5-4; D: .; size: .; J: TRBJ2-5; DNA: TGTGCCAGCAGCTTGGCAGGGGCGGAGACCCAGTACTTC; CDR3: CASSLAGAETQYF
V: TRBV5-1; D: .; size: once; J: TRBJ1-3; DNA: TGCGCCAGCAGCTATACAGAGGGACACCCTGGAAACACCATATATTTT; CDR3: CASSYTEGHPGNTIYF
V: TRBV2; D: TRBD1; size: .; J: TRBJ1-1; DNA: TGTGCCAGCATCGAACAGGGGATAGTCACTGAAGCTTTCTTT; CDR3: CASIEQGIVTEAFF
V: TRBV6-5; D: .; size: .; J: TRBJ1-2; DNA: TGTGCCAGCAGTTACTCGCCAGGGTGGACCTATGGCTACACCTTC; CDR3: CASSYSPGWTYGYTF
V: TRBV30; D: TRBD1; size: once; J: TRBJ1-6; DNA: TGTGCCTGGAGTCCCGGAAAGACAGGGGCCTCCTATAATTCACCCCTCCACTTT; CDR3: CAWSPGKTGASYNSPLHF
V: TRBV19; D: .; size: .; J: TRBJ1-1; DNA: TGTGCCAGTACCGTAGCCAGGGCAGCAAGGATGAACACTGAAGCTTTCTTT; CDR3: CASTVARAARMNTEAFF
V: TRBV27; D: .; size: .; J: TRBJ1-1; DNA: TGTGCCAGCAGGATTACGGGGGGACCGAACACTGAAGCTTTCTTT; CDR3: CASRITGGPNTEAFF
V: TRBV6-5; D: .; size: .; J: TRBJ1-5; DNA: TGTGCCAGCAGTTACTCCGGACAAGGCGGCAATCAGCCCCAGCATTTT; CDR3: CASSYSGQGGNQPQHF
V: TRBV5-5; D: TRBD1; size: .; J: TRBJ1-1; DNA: TGTGCCAGCAGCACGTATGGACAGGGGAACACTGAAGCTTTCTTT; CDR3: CASSTYGQGNTEAFF
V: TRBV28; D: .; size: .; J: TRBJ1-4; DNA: TGTGCCAGCAGTACCCGGCGGGGCCTCGGTGCAACTAATGAAAAACTGTTTTTT; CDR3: CASSTRRGLGATNEKLFF
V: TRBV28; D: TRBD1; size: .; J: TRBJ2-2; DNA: TGTGCCAGCCACAGACAGGGGGCGAGGACCGGGGAGCTGTTTTTT; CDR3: CASHRQGARTGELFF
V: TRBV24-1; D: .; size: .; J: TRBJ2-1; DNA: TGTGCCACCAGTGATACAGATGAGCAGTTCTTC; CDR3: CATSDTDEQFF
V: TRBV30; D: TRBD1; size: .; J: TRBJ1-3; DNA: TGTGCCTGGAGTACCTCTCGGACAGGGAGCTCTGGAAACACCATATATTTT; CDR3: CAWSTSRTGSSGNTIYF
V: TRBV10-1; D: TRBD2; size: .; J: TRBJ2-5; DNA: TGCGCCAGCAGCGGGGGAGAGCGGGAGGAGGAGGAGACCCAGTACTTC; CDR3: CASSGGEREEEETQYF
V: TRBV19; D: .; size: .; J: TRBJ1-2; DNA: TGTGCCAGTAGTAGGTTTTCGGGGACTAACTATGGCTACACCTTC; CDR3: CASSRFSGTNYGYTF
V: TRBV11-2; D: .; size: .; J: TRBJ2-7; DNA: TGTGCCAGCAGCTTAGGGGTGACAGCCTACGAGCAGTACTTC; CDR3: CASSLGVTAYEQYF
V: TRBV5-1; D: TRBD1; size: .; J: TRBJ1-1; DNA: TGCGCCAGCATGCGACAGGGCCATCAAAACACAAACACTGAAGCTTTCTTT; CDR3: CASMRQGHQNTNTEAFF
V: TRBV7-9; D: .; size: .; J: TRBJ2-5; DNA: TGTGCCAGCAGCTTATTCGGGGGGCGGAACGGGGAGACCCAGTACTTC; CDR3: CASSLFGGRNGETQYF